The next 23 T cell receptor beta chains were all read from a single sample in a study of cytotoxic CD8 clonotypes in ibrutinib-treated CLL. TCRdb keeps only in-frame clones here, not all; method: immunoSEQ multiplex PCR. The sample shows about 200,000 clones, just over 70% of them seen only once. Here the sequenced sample was PBMCs, taken after 12 months of ibrutinib treatment. All receptors come from a human donor with chronic lymphocytic leukemia.

The chain employs TRBV7-9 and TRBJ2-5; D is unresolved. V gave up 1 base and J gave up 5 bases, with 8 bases separating them. The CDR3 has 13 residues. In germline, CDR1 is SEHNR, CDR2 FQNEAQ (reference sequence). DNA of the CDR3: TGTGCCAGCAGCTTAGTGGGCGGCGAGACCCAGTACTTC. This codes for CASSLVGGETQYF. Based on the CDR3 plus reference TRBV7-9 and TRBJ2-5, the full variable domain is DTGVSQNPRHKITKRGQNVTFRCDPISEHNRLYWYRQTLGQGPEFLTYFQNEAQLEKSRLLSDRFSAERPKGSFSTLEIQRTEQGDSAMYLCASSLVGGETQYFGPGTRLLVL.

The J gene is TRBJ2-3, the V gene TRBV11-2; no clear D gene. This CDR3 is 12 amino acids long. Trimming left V 6 bases short and J 3 bases short, with 7 bases between. Germline values: CDR1 SGHAT, CDR2 FQNNGV. Here the CDR3 reads CASRTATDTQYF. The CDR3, as DNA: TGTGCCAGCAGAACAGCGACAGATACGCAGTATTTT. Full variable domain (remainder filled in from reference TRBV11-2 and TRBJ2-3): EAGVAQSPRYKIIEKRQSVAFWCNPISGHATLYWYQQILGQGPKLLIQFQNNGVVDDSQLPKDRFSAERLKGVDSTLKIQPAKLEDSAVYLCASRTATDTQYFGPGTRLTVL.

In its sample, this clone was seen a few times. The chain recombines TRBV30 with TRBJ1-2; no reliable D call. Germline loops: CDR1 GTSNPN, CDR2 SVGIG (reference sequence). V shed 0 bases and J shed 2 bases, with 10 bases lying between them. The CDR3 contains 14 residues. For the CDR3, the DNA is TGTGCCTGGAGTGTAAGAGTGGAAAACTATGGCTACACCTTC. This encodes CAWSVRVENYGYTF.

This sequence joins TRBV4-2 and TRBJ2-7; D not certain. The CDR3 is 15 amino acids. Trimming removed 3 bases from V and 0 bases from J, with 12 bases in between. Germline V gene lookup returns CDR1 LGHNA and CDR2 YNFKEQ. CDR3 in amino acids: CASSHAGKSSYEQYF. In DNA form, the CDR3 reads TGTGCCAGCAGCCACGCCGGTAAAAGCTCCTACGAGCAGTACTTC.

This clone was seen a handful of times. This rearrangement joins TRBV6-4 to TRBJ1-2; weak D call: TRBD1 (6 bases). Looked up from germline, CDR1 is MRHNA and CDR2 is SNTAGT. V was trimmed by 5 bases and J by 1 base, leaving 11 bases between them. The CDR3 is made up of 14 amino acids. The CDR3 DNA sequence: TGTGCCAGCAGTCCACAGGGCCTTAACTATGGCTACACCTTC. Its translation: CASSPQGLNYGYTF.

CDR3 loop: CASSPVTGDVYGYTF. For the CDR3, the DNA is TGTGCCAGCAGCCCGGTGACAGGGGACGTCTATGGCTACACCTTC. This chain uses TRBV7-9 with TRBJ1-2, with 8 bases fitting TRBD1. Germline V gene sequence: CDR1 SEHNR, CDR2 FQNEAQ (reference sequence). The CDR3 is 15 residues long. The V segment lost 5 bases and the J segment 4 bases; nucleotides outside the gene matches: 9.

This chain joins TRBV7-2 and TRBJ2-7; D is undetermined. CDR1 is SGHTA, CDR2 FQGNSA, per germline. The V end lost 1 base, the J end lost 2 bases, and 3 bases lay between the germline ends. This CDR3 has 12 residues. CDR3 protein: CASSLEPYEQYF. CDR3 DNA sequence: TGTGCCAGCAGCTTAGAGCCCTACGAGCAGTACTTC.

This chain links TRBV18 with TRBJ1-1, with a weak D call TRBD1 (6 bases). Germline V gene data show CDR1 as KGHSH and CDR2 as LQKENI. V was shortened by 6 bases and J by 5 bases, with 13 bases between the two germline ends. The CDR3 runs 13 residues. The CDR3 DNA follows: TGTGCCAGCTCCGGGACACGGGAGACTGAAGCTTTCTTT. As protein: CASSGTRETEAFF.

This clone appeared a few times. The genes are TRBV9 and TRBJ2-3, with 9 bases that match TRBD2. Germline CDR1 reads SGDLS; CDR2 reads YYNGEE. The CDR3 contains 14 residues. The V gene end was trimmed by 0 bases and the J gene end by 10 bases; junction bases not matched to a gene: 6. This CDR3 reads CASSVEAGGVAQYF. In nucleotides, the CDR3 is TGTGCCAGCAGCGTAGAAGCGGGAGGTGTGGCGCAGTATTTT.

In its sample, this clone was seen many times. This chain joins TRBV5-4 and TRBJ1-5, with D perhaps TRBD1 (5 bases). The CDR3 is 13 amino acids. CDR1 is SGHNT, CDR2 YYREEE, per germline (reference sequence). V was trimmed by 2 bases and J by 7 bases, leaving 10 bases between them. The CDR3 spells CASSFQGSQPQHF. DNA of the CDR3: TGTGCCAGCAGCTTTCAGGGTAGCCAGCCCCAGCATTTT.

The chain is built from TRBV9 and TRBJ1-5; 7 positions agree with TRBD1. Trimming at V came to 4 bases and at J to 4 bases, leaving 11 bases not matched to a gene. Germline CDR1 reads SGDLS; CDR2 reads YYNGEE. This CDR3 has 16 amino acids. DNA for the CDR3: TGTGCCAGCAGCCCTCAACAGGGGCCCTCGAATCAGCCCCAGCATTTT. It yields the protein CASSPQQGPSNQPQHF. Together with reference TRBV9 and TRBJ1-5, the CDR3 gives the full variable domain: DSGVTQTPKHLITATGQRVTLRCSPRSGDLSVYWYQQSLDQGLQFLIQYYNGEERAKGNILERFSAQQFPDLHSELNLSSLELGDSALYFCASSPQQGPSNQPQHFGDGTRLSIL.

The rearrangement uses TRBV5-5 and TRBJ1-1; 10 positions match TRBD1. This CDR3 comprises 15 residues. J was trimmed by 3 bases and V by 4 bases; bases with no gene match: 6. The V gene's germline CDR1 is SGHKS and CDR2 YYEKEE (reference sequence). For the CDR3, the DNA is TGTGCCAGCAGCCGGTGGGGGACAGGGGACACTGAAGCTTTCTTT. This translates into CASSRWGTGDTEAFF.

The chain recombines TRBV28 with TRBJ2-3, with 14 bases aligning to TRBD2. The J segment lost 3 bases and the V segment lost 5 bases, leaving 7 bases of the junction unmatched. The CDR3 spans 17 residues. Per germline, CDR1 MDHEN and CDR2 SYDVKM. The CDR3 here is CASSHGTSGSRTDTQYF. CDR3 nucleotide sequence: TGTGCCAGCAGTCATGGGACTAGCGGGAGTAGGACAGATACGCAGTATTTT.

V gene TRBV5-1 combines with J gene TRBJ2-4, with 8 nucleotides matching TRBD1. The V gene's germline CDR1 is SGHRS and CDR2 YFSETQ. The CDR3 extends over 15 amino acids. The ends lost 1 base at V and 7 bases at J; junction bases unmatched: 7. This CDR3 is CASSLPGQGRNIQYF. The CDR3 DNA follows: TGCGCCAGCAGCTTGCCTGGACAGGGTAGGAACATTCAGTACTTC.

This clone was seen just once. The J gene is TRBJ2-2, the V gene TRBV7-3; maybe TRBD1 (5 bases). The CDR3 totals 17 residues. Trimming stripped 0 bases from V and 1 base from J, with 12 bases between. Germline assignment: CDR1 SGHTA and CDR2 FQGTGA. CDR3 residues: CASSLTPGLKNTGELFF. CDR3 in DNA: TGTGCCAGCAGCTTAACCCCAGGGCTGAAGAACACCGGGGAGCTGTTTTTT.

This clone showed up just a few times. J is TRBJ2-4 and V is TRBV30, with a weak D call TRBD1 (9 bases). V was pared by 0 bases and J by 9 bases, with 18 bases between. The V gene's germline CDR1 is GTSNPN and CDR2 SVGIG (reference sequence). The CDR3 covers 15 residues. In DNA form, the CDR3 reads TGTGCCTGGAGTGTACGGGGGGGACAGGGATCCATTCAGTACTTC. Translated: CAWSVRGGQGSIQYF. Full variable domain (rest looked up from reference TRBV30 and TRBJ2-4): SQTIHQWPATLVQPVGSPLSLECTVEGTSNPNLYWYRQAAGRGLQLLFYSVGIGQISSEVPQNLSASRPQDRQFILSSKKLLLSDSGFYLCAWSVRGGQGSIQYFGAGTRLSVL.

This clone was observed once. This chain links TRBV5-1 with TRBJ2-7; D could derive from TRBD1 or TRBD2 (5 bases each). Trimming pared 0 bases from V and 4 bases from J, leaving 20 bases between. This CDR3 region has 17 residues. Germline CDR1 SGHRS, CDR2 YFSETQ. CDR3 sequence reads: CASSLARGLGTDYEQYF. The CDR3 nucleotides are TGCGCCAGCAGCTTGGCTCGCGGCCTCGGGACCGATTACGAGCAGTACTTC.

This chain uses TRBV7-9 with TRBJ2-7; unclear D gene. The CDR3 has 16 amino acids. Looked up from germline, CDR1 is SEHNR and CDR2 is FQNEAQ (reference sequence). Trimming took 1 base from V and 3 from J, leaving 16 bases between them. CDR3 DNA sequence: TGTGCCAGCAGCTTAGAAATAGCTCCCCCAAACTACGAGCAGTACTTC. Translation gives CASSLEIAPPNYEQYF.

This sequence joins TRBV19 and TRBJ1-2, with 12 nucleotides matching TRBD1. The J segment lost 4 bases and the V segment lost 5 bases, leaving 5 bases of the junction unmatched. The germline V gene encodes CDR1 LNHDA and CDR2 SQIVND (reference sequence). CDR3 length equals 15 residues. The DNA of the CDR3 is TGTGCCAGTAGTGTTGGGACAGGGGGCGTCTATGGCTACACCTTC. As protein: CASSVGTGGVYGYTF.

This chain joins TRBV28 and TRBJ2-2; 7 bases map to TRBD1. CDR3 length: 16 amino acids. V dropped 5 bases and J dropped 1; count of bases not matched to a gene: 7. CDR1 is MDHEN and CDR2 is SYDVKM in the germline V gene. CDR3 sequence: CASSKKGQKNTGELFF. CDR3 bases: TGTGCCAGCAGTAAAAAGGGACAGAAGAACACCGGGGAGCTGTTTTTT.

In this sample, this clone turned up a few times. The gene calls are TRBV6-5 and TRBJ1-5; D ambiguous. Trimming left V 5 bases short and J 4 bases short, with 6 bases between. CDR1 is MNHEY, CDR2 SVGAGI, per germline. The CDR3 runs to 12 residues. As DNA, the CDR3 is TGTGCCAGCAGTCCACCTAATCAGCCCCAGCATTTT. It translates to CASSPPNQPQHF.

V gene TRBV19 combines with J gene TRBJ1-5; D uncertain. V was trimmed by 3 bases and J by 0 bases, leaving 9 bases between them. The CDR3 spans 15 residues. Per the germline V gene, CDR1 is LNHDA and CDR2 is SQIVND (reference sequence). In DNA, the CDR3 is TGTGCCAGTAGTATGGGTCTTTATAGCAATCAGCCCCAGCATTTT. This sequence encodes CASSMGLYSNQPQHF.

This clone was seen a single time. CDR3 loop: CASSFYPSNTGELFF. The CDR3 DNA reads as TGTGCCAGCAGTTTTTATCCGTCTAACACCGGGGAGCTGTTTTTT. V and J are TRBV27 and TRBJ2-2; D remains ambiguous. CDR1 is MNHEY and CDR2 is SMNVEV in the germline V gene (reference sequence). This CDR3 has 15 amino acids. V lost 3 bases and J lost 2, with 10 bases in between.